This entry lists 21 T cell receptor beta chains sequenced from one sample in a study of cytomegalovirus exposure and HLA in healthy donors. This PCR relied on a set of 60 Vbeta primers and 13 Jbeta primers. Profiled with immunoSEQ multiplex PCR; TCRdb holds only in-frame clones, not every one. The table lists about 190,000 clones, more than 65% of them singletons. The sample consisted of PBMCs. Source of these receptors: a woman aged 25 to 39 in good health and CMV-seropositive.

V usage is TRBV4-3 and J usage is TRBJ2-3; a possible D gene is TRBD2 (6 bases). V was shortened by 0 bases and J by 0 bases, with 7 bases between the two germline ends. Germline assignment: CDR1 LGHNA and CDR2 YSLEER. The CDR3 length is 15 residues. The CDR3 spells CASSQEGTSTDTQYF. The CDR3 DNA follows: TGCGCCAGCAGCCAAGAGGGGACTAGCACAGATACGCAGTATTTT.

The CDR3, as DNA: TGTGCCAGTAGGAGACAGGGAGACACTGAAGCTTTCTTT. This encodes CASRRQGDTEAFF. This chain connects TRBV19 to TRBJ1-1; 7 nucleotides match TRBD1. V lost 6 bases to trimming and J lost 3 bases; unmatched junction nucleotides: 4. Germline V gene sequence: CDR1 LNHDA, CDR2 SQIVND (reference sequence). The CDR3 consists of 13 residues.

V is TRBV5-1 and J is TRBJ2-7; D uncertain. Germline CDR1 reads SGHRS; CDR2 reads YFSETQ. V gave up 1 base and J gave up 3 bases, with 8 bases separating them. The CDR3 runs to 13 residues. The CDR3 spells CASSLKNIYEQYF. The CDR3 nucleotides read TGCGCCAGCAGCTTGAAAAACATCTACGAGCAGTACTTC.

This chain links TRBV7-2 with TRBJ2-1; D is undetermined. CDR1 is SGHTA and CDR2 is FQGNSA in the germline V gene. This CDR3 has 17 residues. Trimming shortened V by 5 bases and J by 0 bases, and 17 bases separated the two germline ends. The CDR3 DNA reads as TGTGCCAGCAGCCGAGACTCGGCCATGAGCTCCTACAATGAGCAGTTCTTC. It translates to CASSRDSAMSSYNEQFF.

V and J are TRBV18 and TRBJ2-5; TRBD1 agrees at 7 bases. Germline values: CDR1 KGHSH, CDR2 LQKENI. The CDR3 loop spans 17 amino acids. Losses at the gene ends were 3 bases for V and 4 bases for J; bases not matched to a gene: 14. CDR3 in amino acids: CASSPRAGTVFRETQYF. Written as DNA, the CDR3 is TGTGCCAGCTCACCTCGGGCCGGGACAGTTTTTCGAGAGACCCAGTACTTC.

This clone was observed a few times. The chain uses TRBV29-1 and TRBJ2-7, with 10 bases matching TRBD1. The CDR3 loop spans 13 amino acids. The ends lost 3 bases at V and 5 bases at J; junction bases unmatched: 4. Germline CDR1 SQVTM, CDR2 ANQGSEA. The CDR3 loop reads CSVDGTGDNEQYF. CDR3 nucleotide sequence: TGCAGCGTTGACGGGACAGGGGACAACGAGCAGTACTTC.

The V call is TRBV27, the J call TRBJ1-2; D unresolved. The CDR3 runs 15 residues. The V and J ends lost 5 bases and 4 bases respectively, with 17 bases between them. Germline V lookup: CDR1 MNHEY, CDR2 SMNVEV (reference sequence). In nucleotides, the CDR3 is TGTGCCAGCAGTCCCACAATTAACCCCATCTATGGCTACACCTTC. Its translation: CASSPTINPIYGYTF.

The V gene is TRBV4-2, the J gene TRBJ2-1, with 9 bases aligning to TRBD2. CDR1 is LGHNA and CDR2 is YNFKEQ in the germline V gene. The CDR3 is 17 amino acids. The V gene end was trimmed by 2 bases and the J gene end by 0 bases; junction bases not matched to a gene: 5. The CDR3 DNA sequence: TGTGCCAGCAGCCAAAGACCGGGACTAGCCTCCTACAATGAGCAGTTCTTC. This sequence encodes CASSQRPGLASYNEQFF.

The rearrangement links TRBV28 to TRBJ2-3; TRBD1 matches 7 bases. V lost 6 bases to trimming and J lost 5 bases; unmatched junction nucleotides: 5. CDR1 is MDHEN and CDR2 is SYDVKM in the germline V gene. The CDR3 contains 13 residues. This chain's CDR3 is CASRLQGRDTQYF. In nucleotides, the CDR3 is TGTGCCAGCAGGCTACAGGGGAGAGATACGCAGTATTTT.

There are a few counts of this clone. The CDR3: CASSLSGQVYGYTF. The DNA for the CDR3 is TGTGCCAGCAGTTTATCGGGACAGGTCTATGGCTACACCTTC. The gene calls are TRBV27 and TRBJ1-2, with 8 bases aligning to TRBD1. Germline-derived CDR1 and CDR2 are MNHEY and SMNVEV (reference sequence). After removal of 0 bases from V and 4 bases from J, the junction contained 1 base not matched to a gene. CDR3 length: 14 amino acids.

The V gene is TRBV5-6, the J gene TRBJ1-2; D not resolved. V was clipped by 0 bases and J by 2 bases, with 14 bases between them. This CDR3 has 16 residues. Germline V gene data show CDR1 as SGHDT and CDR2 as YYEEEE. The CDR3 DNA is TGTGCCAGCAGCTTGGTGGGCGGGGTGAGGAACTATGGCTACACCTTC. Encoded protein: CASSLVGGVRNYGYTF.

This chain links TRBV27 with TRBJ1-2, with 8 positions matching TRBD1. The CDR3 is 16 residues long. The junction had 6 bases not matched to a gene; V was cut back by 0 bases and J by 3 bases. The germline gives CDR1 MNHEY, CDR2 SMNVEV (reference sequence). The CDR3 bases are TGTGCCAGCAGTTTATCGGTCCCAGGGGGCCACTATGGCTACACCTTC. This codes for CASSLSVPGGHYGYTF.

This clone was observed a single time. The chain has TRBV12-5 and TRBJ1-2; tentative D call: TRBD1 (5 bases). From germline, CDR1 is LGHNT and CDR2 FRNRAP. The CDR3 extends over 11 amino acids. The V and J ends lost 3 bases and 11 bases respectively, with 10 bases between them. The CDR3: CASGLTGRYTF. The CDR3 nucleotides are TGTGCTAGTGGTTTAACAGGTCGTTACACCTTC.

J is TRBJ2-7 and V is TRBV5-1; D perhaps matches TRBD2 (5 bases). CDR1 SGHRS and CDR2 YFSETQ come from the germline V gene. This CDR3 region has 17 residues. Trimming removed 1 base from V and 4 bases from J, with 21 bases in between. DNA of the CDR3: TGCGCCAGCAGCTTGAGCCGCCCAGGCCTTCGGGGATACGAGCAGTACTTC. Protein sequence: CASSLSRPGLRGYEQYF.

This rearrangement joins TRBV13 to TRBJ1-2; 8 bases are shared with TRBD1. The V segment lost 4 bases and the J segment 5 bases; nucleotides outside the gene matches: 6. Germline V CDR1 and CDR2: PRHDT, FYEKMQ (reference sequence). This CDR3 comprises 14 residues. CDR3 DNA: TGTGCCAGCAGCTCCCCACGGGACAGGTATGGCTACACCTTC. This gives the protein CASSSPRDRYGYTF.

V gene TRBV6-5 combines with J gene TRBJ1-6, with 7 positions matching TRBD1. Germline V gives CDR1 MNHEY, CDR2 SVGAGI. The CDR3 is 14 residues long. Germline trimming cut 5 bases from V and 8 bases from J; bases unmatched to any gene: 6. The CDR3 is CASSLPGTDSPLHF. CDR3 bases: TGTGCCAGCAGTCTCCCCGGGACAGATTCACCCCTCCACTTT.

This chain uses TRBV29-1 with TRBJ1-1, with D unclear. Germline V gives CDR1 SQVTM, CDR2 ANQGSEA. The CDR3 runs 11 residues. V was cut by 4 bases and J by 1 base, with 4 bases left in between. CDR3 in amino acids: CSVVSNTEAFF. The CDR3 DNA follows: TGCAGCGTTGTCTCGAACACTGAAGCTTTCTTT.

CDR3 residues: CASSPGTRYNEQFF. CDR3 DNA: TGTGCCAGCTCACCTGGGACAAGGTACAATGAGCAGTTCTTC. The V call is TRBV18, the J call TRBJ2-1, with a possible D match to TRBD1 (6 bases). CDR1 is KGHSH, CDR2 LQKENI, per germline. Trimming removed 3 bases at V and 4 bases at J, with 10 bases between. The CDR3 loop spans 14 amino acids.

CDR3 DNA: TGTGCCAGCAGCTTAAGTAGATCAACTAATGAAAAACTGTTTTTT. The encoded protein is CASSLSRSTNEKLFF. The chain couples TRBV7-6 to TRBJ1-4, with unresolved D. The germline gives CDR1 SGHVS, CDR2 FNYEAQ. This CDR3 has 15 residues. Deletions cut 2 bases from V and 0 bases from J, with 7 bases between.

V is TRBV5-1 and J is TRBJ2-3, with 10 positions matching TRBD2. Trimming took 8 bases from V and 2 from J; bases not matched to a gene: 5. The germline gives CDR1 SGHRS, CDR2 YFSETQ. The CDR3 extends over 14 amino acids. The CDR3 coding sequence is TGCGCCAGTTCGACTAGCGGGTTCACAGATACGCAGTATTTT. It specifies CASSTSGFTDTQYF.

V and J are TRBV7-9 and TRBJ2-7; TRBD1 aligns across 8 bases. The CDR3 runs to 14 residues. V lost 4 bases and J lost 2; bases outside the gene matches: 4. Germline-derived CDR1 and CDR2 are SEHNR and FQNEAQ (reference sequence). The CDR3 DNA reads as TGTGCCAGCAGCTCCCGGACAGGGACCTACGAGCAGTACTTC. Amino acid sequence: CASSSRTGTYEQYF. The full variable domain, completed using reference TRBV7-9 and TRBJ2-7, is DTGVSQNPRHKITKRGQNVTFRCDPISEHNRLYWYRQTLGQGPEFLTYFQNEAQLEKSRLLSDRFSAERPKGSFSTLEIQRTEQGDSAMYLCASSSRTGTYEQYFGPGTRLTVT.